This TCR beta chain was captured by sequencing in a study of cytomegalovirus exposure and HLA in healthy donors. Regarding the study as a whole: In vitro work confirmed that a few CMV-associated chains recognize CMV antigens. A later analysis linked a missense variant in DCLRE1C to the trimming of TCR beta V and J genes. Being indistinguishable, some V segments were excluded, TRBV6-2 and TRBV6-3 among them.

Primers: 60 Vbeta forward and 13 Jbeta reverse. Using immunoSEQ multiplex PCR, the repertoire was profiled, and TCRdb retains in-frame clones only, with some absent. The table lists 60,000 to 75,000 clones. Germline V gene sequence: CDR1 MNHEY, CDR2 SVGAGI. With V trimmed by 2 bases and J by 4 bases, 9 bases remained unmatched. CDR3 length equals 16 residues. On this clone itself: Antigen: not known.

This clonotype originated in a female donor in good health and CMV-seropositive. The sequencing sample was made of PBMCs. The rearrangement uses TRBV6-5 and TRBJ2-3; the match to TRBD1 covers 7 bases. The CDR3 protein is CASSYRQGASPDTQYF. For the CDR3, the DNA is TGTGCCAGCAGTTACCGACAGGGCGCGAGTCCAGATACGCAGTATTTT.